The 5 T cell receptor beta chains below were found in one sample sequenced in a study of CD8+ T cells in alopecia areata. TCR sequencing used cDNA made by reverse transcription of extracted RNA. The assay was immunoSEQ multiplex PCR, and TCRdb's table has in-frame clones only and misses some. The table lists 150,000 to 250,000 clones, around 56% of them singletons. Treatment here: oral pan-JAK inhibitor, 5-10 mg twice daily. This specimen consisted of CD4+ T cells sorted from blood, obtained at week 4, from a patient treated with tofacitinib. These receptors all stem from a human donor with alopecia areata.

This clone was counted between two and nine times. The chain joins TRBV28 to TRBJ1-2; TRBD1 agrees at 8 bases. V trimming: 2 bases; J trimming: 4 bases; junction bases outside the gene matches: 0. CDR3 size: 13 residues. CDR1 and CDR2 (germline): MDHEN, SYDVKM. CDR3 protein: CASSLGQGYGYTF. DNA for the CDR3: TGTGCCAGCAGTTTAGGACAGGGCTATGGCTACACCTTC.

This CDR3 reads CASSLWGGVSNQPQHF. CDR3 bases: TGTGCCAGCAGTTTATGGGGGGGGGTCAGCAATCAGCCCCAGCATTTT. This chain joins TRBV27 and TRBJ1-5; a weak D match, TRBD1 (5 bases). From germline, CDR1 is MNHEY and CDR2 SMNVEV (reference sequence). CDR3 size: 16 residues. V was cut by 1 base and J by 1 base, with 11 bases left in between.

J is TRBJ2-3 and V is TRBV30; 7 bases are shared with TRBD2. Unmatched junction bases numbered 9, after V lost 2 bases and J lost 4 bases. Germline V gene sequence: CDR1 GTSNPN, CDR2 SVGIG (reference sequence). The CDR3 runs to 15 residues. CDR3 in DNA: TGTGCCTGGAGTAGCGGGGCTGTGAGCGCAGATACGCAGTATTTT. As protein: CAWSSGAVSADTQYF.

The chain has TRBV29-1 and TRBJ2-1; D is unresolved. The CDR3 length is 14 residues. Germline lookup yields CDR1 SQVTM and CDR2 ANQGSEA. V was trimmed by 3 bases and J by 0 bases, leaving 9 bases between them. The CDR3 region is CSVEAFSSYNEQFF. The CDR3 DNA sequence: TGCAGCGTTGAGGCGTTCAGCTCCTACAATGAGCAGTTCTTC.

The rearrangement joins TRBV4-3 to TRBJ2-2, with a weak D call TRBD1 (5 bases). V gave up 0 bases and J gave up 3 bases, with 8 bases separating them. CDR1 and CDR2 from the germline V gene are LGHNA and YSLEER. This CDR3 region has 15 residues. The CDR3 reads CASSQDQGYTGELFF. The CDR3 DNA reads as TGCGCCAGCAGCCAAGACCAGGGCTACACCGGGGAGCTGTTTTTT.